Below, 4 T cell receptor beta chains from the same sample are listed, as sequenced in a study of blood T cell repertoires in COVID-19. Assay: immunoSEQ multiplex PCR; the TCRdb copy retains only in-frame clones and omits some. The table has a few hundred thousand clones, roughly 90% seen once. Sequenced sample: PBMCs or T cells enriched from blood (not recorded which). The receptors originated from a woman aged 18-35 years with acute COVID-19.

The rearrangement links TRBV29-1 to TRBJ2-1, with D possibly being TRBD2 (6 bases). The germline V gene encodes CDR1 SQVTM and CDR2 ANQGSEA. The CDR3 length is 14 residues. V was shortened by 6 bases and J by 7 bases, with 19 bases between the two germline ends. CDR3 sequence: CSVDSKTSSNEQFF. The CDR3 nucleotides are TGCAGCGTCGACTCGAAGACTAGTAGTAATGAGCAGTTCTTC.

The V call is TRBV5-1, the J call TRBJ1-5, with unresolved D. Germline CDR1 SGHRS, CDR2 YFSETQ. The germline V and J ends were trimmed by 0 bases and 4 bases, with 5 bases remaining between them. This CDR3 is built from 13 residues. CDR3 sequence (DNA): TGCGCCAGCAGCTTGGACGGTAATCAGCCCCAGCATTTT. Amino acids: CASSLDGNQPQHF.

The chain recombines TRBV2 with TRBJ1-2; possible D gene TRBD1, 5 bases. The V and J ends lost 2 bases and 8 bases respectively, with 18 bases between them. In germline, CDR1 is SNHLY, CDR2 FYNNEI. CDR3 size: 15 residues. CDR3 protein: CASSEYRGGVEGYTF. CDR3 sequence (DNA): TGTGCCAGCAGTGAATATAGGGGTGGGGTTGAAGGCTACACCTTC.

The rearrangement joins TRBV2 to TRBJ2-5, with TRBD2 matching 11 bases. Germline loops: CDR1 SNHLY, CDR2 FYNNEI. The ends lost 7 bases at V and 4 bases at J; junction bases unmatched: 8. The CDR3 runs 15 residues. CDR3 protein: CASTTSGNPAETQYF. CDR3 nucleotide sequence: TGTGCCAGCACGACTAGCGGGAACCCAGCAGAGACCCAGTACTTC.